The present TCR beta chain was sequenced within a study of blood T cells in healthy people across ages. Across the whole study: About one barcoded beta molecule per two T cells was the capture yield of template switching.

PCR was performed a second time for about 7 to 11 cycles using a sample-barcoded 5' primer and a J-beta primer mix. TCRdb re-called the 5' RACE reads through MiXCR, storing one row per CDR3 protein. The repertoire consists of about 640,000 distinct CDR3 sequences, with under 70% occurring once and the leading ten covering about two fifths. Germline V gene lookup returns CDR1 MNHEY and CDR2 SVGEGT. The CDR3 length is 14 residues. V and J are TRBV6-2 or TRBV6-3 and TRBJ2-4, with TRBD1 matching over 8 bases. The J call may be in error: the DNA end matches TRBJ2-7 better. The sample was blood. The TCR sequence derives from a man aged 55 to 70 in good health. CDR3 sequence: CASRGWTGNYEQYF. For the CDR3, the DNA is TGTGCCAGCAGGGGGTGGACAGGGAACTACGAGCAGTACTTC.